These T cell receptor beta chains were read from a single sample in a study of graft-versus-host responses after intestinal transplantation. The assay was immunoSEQ multiplex PCR, and TCRdb's table has in-frame clones only and misses some. The sample contains under 150,000 clones, approximately 90% of which appear only once. Antigen specificity for these receptors is unknown. The sequencing used unstimulated CD4+ T cells sorted from spleen or lymph node cells, collected before intestinal transplant. These receptors all come from a human donor who received an intestinal transplant. Each CDR3 is given without its conserved first and last residue.

v_call: TRBV5-1
j_call: TRBJ2-1
cdr3_aa: ASSLVGPFNEQF

v_call: TRBV2
j_call: TRBJ1-1
cdr3_aa: ATRQGWPMNTEAF

v_call: TRBV2
j_call: TRBJ1-2
cdr3_aa: ASSRDSGYT

v_call: TRBV11-2
j_call: TRBJ2-1
cdr3_aa: ASSLQPWLNEQF

v_call: TRBV7-6
j_call: TRBJ1-1
cdr3_aa: ASSLAPGPAF

v_call: TRBV18
j_call: TRBJ2-5
cdr3_aa: ASSPDSQETQY

v_call: TRBV29-1
j_call: TRBJ2-3
cdr3_aa: SVVNIQPDRARGTDTQY

v_call: TRBV7-8
j_call: TRBJ1-4
cdr3_aa: ASRPDRVSANEKLF

v_call: TRBV2
j_call: TRBJ2-3
cdr3_aa: ASSLGQGPADTQY

v_call: TRBV9
j_call: TRBJ1-5
cdr3_aa: ASSVDWGNQPQH

v_call: TRBV2
j_call: TRBJ2-3
cdr3_aa: ASSLEAPETQY

v_call: TRBV19
j_call: TRBJ2-2
cdr3_aa: ASDPGLADGELF

v_call: TRBV9
j_call: TRBJ2-5
cdr3_aa: ASSASGGAWETQY

v_call: TRBV6-6
j_call: TRBJ2-2
cdr3_aa: ASKAGTGNTGELF